The 11 T cell receptor beta chains presented below share a single source sample, sequenced in a study of OX40 agonist ivuxolimab in advanced cancers. Repertoires were generated with immunoSEQ multiplex PCR, while TCRdb's copy carries only in-frame clones and drops some. The sample lists about 79,000 clones; 70% to 85% were seen once. Source: CD4+ or CD8+ T cells sorted from blood, taken in a trial of the OX40 agonist ivuxolimab. The receptors stem from an adult with an advanced solid tumor such as melanoma, head and neck, liver or kidney cancer.

The V call is TRBV28, the J call TRBJ1-4, with a weak D call TRBD1 (5 bases). Trimming left V 7 bases short and J 0 bases short, with 9 bases between. The CDR3 has 14 residues. The germline CDR1 and CDR2 sequences are MDHEN and SYDVKM. Written as DNA, the CDR3 is TGTGCCAGCATTCAGGGAACAACTAATGAAAAACTGTTTTTT. Translation gives CASIQGTTNEKLFF.

The V call is TRBV18, the J call TRBJ2-3, with a possible D match to TRBD2 (5 bases). The CDR3 runs 14 residues. Between the trimmed V and J ends, which lost 0 bases and 7 bases, there was a span of 11 bases. CDR1 is KGHSH, CDR2 LQKENI, per germline. The CDR3 reads CASSPPDGVNTQYF. In nucleotides, the CDR3 is TGTGCCAGCTCACCACCGGACGGGGTGAATACGCAGTATTTT.

This clone came up many times. The chain uses TRBV7-2 and TRBJ1-6; the match to TRBD1 covers 7 bases. The germline V gene encodes CDR1 SGHTA and CDR2 FQGNSA. Trimming cost V 6 bases and J 10 bases; bases outside gene matches: 3. The CDR3 spans 12 residues. CDR3 loop: CASSRGRSPLHF. The DNA of the CDR3 is TGTGCCAGCAGTAGGGGGCGCTCACCCCTCCACTTT.

V usage is TRBV27 and J usage is TRBJ1-4; D uncertain. The V and J ends lost 8 bases and 3 bases respectively, with 19 bases between them. This CDR3 spans 16 amino acids. From germline, CDR1 is MNHEY and CDR2 SMNVEV (reference sequence). CDR3 protein: CASRRRGERANEKLFF. In DNA, the CDR3 is TGTGCCAGCCGAAGACGTGGGGAGCGGGCTAATGAAAAACTGTTTTTT.

The J gene is TRBJ2-1, the V gene TRBV11-2, with a weak D call TRBD2 (5 bases). The ends were cut back, 6 bases at V and 4 bases at J, with 10 bases in the middle. The V gene's germline CDR1 is SGHAT and CDR2 FQNNGV. The CDR3 covers 13 residues. The CDR3 sequence is CASRGVGYNEQFF. The CDR3 nucleotides read TGTGCCAGCAGGGGAGTCGGTTACAATGAGCAGTTCTTC. The entire variable domain, with the rest obtained from reference TRBV11-2 and TRBJ2-1, is as follows: EAGVAQSPRYKIIEKRQSVAFWCNPISGHATLYWYQQILGQGPKLLIQFQNNGVVDDSQLPKDRFSAERLKGVDSTLKIQPAKLEDSAVYLCASRGVGYNEQFFGPGTRLTVL.

The V and J genes are TRBV6-6 and TRBJ1-4; D call uncertain. The CDR3 loop spans 14 amino acids. V dropped 4 bases and J dropped 3 bases, with 9 bases sitting between them. CDR1 and CDR2 from the germline V gene are MNHNY and SVGAGI (reference sequence). CDR3 region: CASSSWESNEKLFF. The CDR3 DNA follows: TGTGCCAGCAGTTCATGGGAGTCTAATGAAAAACTGTTTTTT.

The rearrangement uses TRBV5-1 and TRBJ1-2, with D uncertain. V lost 5 bases, J lost 0 bases, and 8 bases lay in between. The CDR3 totals 13 residues. Germline values: CDR1 SGHRS, CDR2 YFSETQ. In DNA, the CDR3 is TGCGCCAGCAGGGACGGCTCTAACTATGGCTACACCTTC. Residues: CASRDGSNYGYTF.

This clone was observed a single time. V and J are TRBV6-6 and TRBJ2-3; 14 bases match TRBD2. The CDR3 loop spans 16 amino acids. The germline gives CDR1 MNHNY, CDR2 SVGAGI (reference sequence). V lost 5 bases and J lost 3; bases outside the gene matches: 4. The CDR3 sequence is CASSIGTSGSTDTQYF. The DNA of the CDR3 is TGTGCCAGCAGTATTGGGACTAGCGGGAGTACAGATACGCAGTATTTT.

The chain has TRBV9 and TRBJ1-1; D is unresolved. Trimming took off 7 bases at V and 3 bases at J, with 13 bases between the two ends. This CDR3 comprises 13 residues. Germline V gives CDR1 SGDLS, CDR2 YYNGEE. CDR3 in amino acids: CASGRERDTEAFF. For the CDR3, the DNA is TGTGCCAGCGGAAGGGAAAGGGACACTGAAGCTTTCTTT.

The J gene is TRBJ1-5, the V gene TRBV28; D gene unclear. This CDR3 is built from 12 residues. Looked up from germline, CDR1 is MDHEN and CDR2 is SYDVKM. The V end lost 7 bases, the J end lost 4 bases, and 8 bases lay between the germline ends. This CDR3 reads CASTILNQPQHF. CDR3 DNA sequence: TGTGCCAGCACTATCCTTAATCAGCCCCAGCATTTT.

The CDR3 region has the DNA TGTGCCAGCTCACCACAAAGGCAGGGATCAGGGTCCTATGGCTACACCTTC. Its protein is CASSPQRQGSGSYGYTF. The chain couples TRBV18 to TRBJ1-2; a possible D gene is TRBD1 (5 bases). Trimming took 1 base from V and 4 from J, leaving 19 bases between them. Germline assignment: CDR1 KGHSH and CDR2 LQKENI. This CDR3 contains 17 residues.